Listed below are T cell receptor beta chains from one sample, sequenced in a study of T cells in narcolepsy. TCRdb's copy holds only in-frame clones and misses some; the assay was immunoSEQ multiplex PCR. The sample includes tens of thousands of clones, about 86% of them seen just once. Sequencing was performed on CD45RA- memory CD4+ T cells from PBMCs. The receptor set was obtained from a human donor with narcolepsy. Each CDR3 is given with its conserved first and last residue. D genes are given only for firm matches. Clone size, where shown, is once, few, many, or a class for clones that have expanded.

CDR3 DNA,CDR3 protein,D gene,J gene,V gene,clone size
TGTGCCAGCAGTCATCCGGGACAGGGGTACGAGCAGTACTTC,CASSHPGQGYEQYF,TRBD1,TRBJ2-7,TRBV6-5,few
TGTGCCAGCAGCGCCACATTCCGGGACTATAATTCACCCCTCCACTTT,CASSATFRDYNSPLHF,-,TRBJ1-6,TRBV9,once
TGTGCCAGTAGCGCAGGGGGCGTTGGCAATCAGCCCCAGCATTTT,CASSAGGVGNQPQHF,TRBD1,TRBJ1-5,TRBV19,few
TGCGCCAGCAGCAGCAGGGCGTTCTCTGGAAACACCATATATTTT,CASSSRAFSGNTIYF,-,TRBJ1-3,TRBV10-2,-
TGCAGTGCTACCCCGGTTTTGGTGCAGTTCTTC,CSATPVLVQFF,-,TRBJ2-1,TRBV20-1,-
TGCGCCAGCAGCCCAATTCTTTCCTCTGGAAACACCATATATTTT,CASSPILSSGNTIYF,-,TRBJ1-3,TRBV4-1,-
TGTGCCAGCAGCTCCCAGACAGGGAATTACAATCAGCCCCAGCATTTT,CASSSQTGNYNQPQHF,TRBD1,TRBJ1-5,TRBV7-8,-
TGTGCCAGCAGTAACGGGGGCGATGAGCAGTTCTTC,CASSNGGDEQFF,-,TRBJ2-1,TRBV6-4,-
TGTGCCAGCTCACCACAAGGGAATCAGCCCCAGCATTTT,CASSPQGNQPQHF,-,TRBJ1-5,TRBV18,-
TGCGCCAGCAGCCAAGGTATTGGGGAGACCCAGTACTTC,CASSQGIGETQYF,-,TRBJ2-5,TRBV4-3,-
TGTGCCAGCAGCCCTACCGCAGGATATAATGAGCAGTTCTTC,CASSPTAGYNEQFF,-,TRBJ2-1,TRBV5-4,-
TGTGCCAGCAGTTCGAGACAGGGCTCCTACGAGCAGTACTTC,CASSSRQGSYEQYF,TRBD1,TRBJ2-7,TRBV27,-
TGTGCCATCAGTGAGGGGCGGCTCTCCTACGAGCAGTACTTC,CAISEGRLSYEQYF,-,TRBJ2-7,TRBV10-3,-
TGTGCCAGTAGTATATCGGTCTATGGCTACACCTTC,CASSISVYGYTF,-,TRBJ1-2,TRBV19,few
TGTGCCAGCACGGACAGGGAATATGGCTACACCTTC,CASTDREYGYTF,TRBD1,TRBJ1-2,TRBV28,-
TGTGCCAGCTGTCGAGACTGGAGCTCCTACAATGAGCAGTTCTTC,CASCRDWSSYNEQFF,-,TRBJ2-1,TRBV6-5,-
TGCGCCAGCAGTTCCGGGACACAACCCTTCCTGAGCACAGATACGCAGTATTTT,CASSSGTQPFLSTDTQYF,-,TRBJ2-3,TRBV5-1,-
TGTGCCAGCAGCCCGCCCAAGGGGCCCCAGCATTTT,CASSPPKGPQHF,-,TRBJ1-5,TRBV7-9,-
TGTGCCAGCAGCCCCTCTCCGGGGACCATCAATGAGCAGTTCTTC,CASSPSPGTINEQFF,-,TRBJ2-1,TRBV7-3,-
TGCGCCAGCAGCTTGAATCCTTCAGGTGCTGGGTCCGAAGCTTTCTTT,CASSLNPSGAGSEAFF,-,TRBJ1-1,TRBV5-1,-
TGTGCCTGGAAGACCATCTATGGCTACACCTTC,CAWKTIYGYTF,-,TRBJ1-2,TRBV30,-
TGTGCCAGCAGAACCGGGACAGGGGGCGATCGGTACTTC,CASRTGTGGDRYF,-,TRBJ2-7,TRBV21-1,-
TGCGCCAGCAGCGGCGACAGGGATTACACCGGGGAGCTGTTTTTT,CASSGDRDYTGELFF,TRBD1,TRBJ2-2,TRBV5-1,-
TGCGCCAGCACGACACCGGGGGCCCCGGGTTCACCCCTCCACTTT,CASTTPGAPGSPLHF,-,TRBJ1-6,TRBV5-1,once
TGTGCCAGCAGCTTTCAACTAGCGGGAGTTGTCAATGAGCAGTTCTTC,CASSFQLAGVVNEQFF,TRBD2,TRBJ2-1,TRBV11-3,once
TGTGCCAGCAGTTATCCAACGAGGGAAGCTTTCTTT,CASSYPTREAFF,-,TRBJ1-1,TRBV6-1,-
TGCAGCGTTGAAGGACGGCAAGAGACCCAGTACTTC,CSVEGRQETQYF,-,TRBJ2-5,TRBV29-1,-